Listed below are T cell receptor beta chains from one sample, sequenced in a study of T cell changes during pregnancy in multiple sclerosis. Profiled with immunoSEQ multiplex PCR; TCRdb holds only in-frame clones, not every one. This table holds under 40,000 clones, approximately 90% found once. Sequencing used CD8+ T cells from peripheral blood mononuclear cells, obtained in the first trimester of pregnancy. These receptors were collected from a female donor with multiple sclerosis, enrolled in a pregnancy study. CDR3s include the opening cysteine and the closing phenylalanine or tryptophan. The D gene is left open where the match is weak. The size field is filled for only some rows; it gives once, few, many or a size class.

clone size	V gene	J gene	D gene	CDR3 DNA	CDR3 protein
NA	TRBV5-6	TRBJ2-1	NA	TGTGCCAGCTTAATGGGCACGAATGTTGAGCAGTTCTTC	CASLMGTNVEQFF
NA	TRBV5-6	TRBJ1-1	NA	TGTGCCAGCAGCCTTGGGGGGGAAGCTTTCTTT	CASSLGGEAFF
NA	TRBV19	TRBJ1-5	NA	TGTGCCAGTAGTATGTATCCCGTAAGCAATCAGCCCCAGCATTTT	CASSMYPVSNQPQHF
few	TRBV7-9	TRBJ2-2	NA	TGTGCCAGCAAGGAGGGCCGGGGGACCGGGGAGCTGTTTTTT	CASKEGRGTGELFF
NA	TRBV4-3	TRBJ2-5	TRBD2	TGCGCCAGCAGCCCAGAACTAGCGGGAGGGACAATCCAAGAGACCCAGTACTTC	CASSPELAGGTIQETQYF
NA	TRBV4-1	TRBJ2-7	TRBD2	TGCGCCAGCAGCCAGAGGGGACTAGCGGGATACGAGCAGTACTTC	CASSQRGLAGYEQYF
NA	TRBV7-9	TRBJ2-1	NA	TGTGCCAGCTGTTTTGCGAGGTCCTACAATGAGCAGTTCTTC	CASCFARSYNEQFF
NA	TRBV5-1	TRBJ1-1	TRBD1	TGCGCCAGCAGCCACTATGACGACAGGGGGCTTGAGAACACTGAAGCTTTCTTT	CASSHYDDRGLENTEAFF
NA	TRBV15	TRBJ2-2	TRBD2	TGTGCCACCAGTTCACTAGCGGAGAACACCGGGGAGCTGTTTTTT	CATSSLAENTGELFF
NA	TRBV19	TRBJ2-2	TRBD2	TGTGCCAGTAGTACTGGGACTAGCGGACCCGAATCCGGGGAGCTGTTTTTT	CASSTGTSGPESGELFF
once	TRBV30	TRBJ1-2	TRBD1	TGTGCCTGGAGTACTCAGACAGGGGCCGCCTATGGCTACACCTTC	CAWSTQTGAAYGYTF
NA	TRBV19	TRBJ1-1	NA	TGTGCCAGTAGTATAGCAGCGTCTACTGAAGCTTTCTTT	CASSIAASTEAFF
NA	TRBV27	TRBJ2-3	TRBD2	TGTGCCAGCAGTTTTTTCGGGAGGCCCACAGATACGCAGTATTTT	CASSFFGRPTDTQYF
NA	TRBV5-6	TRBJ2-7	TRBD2	TGTGCCAGCAGCGGCGGACTAGCGGGAGACCTTCCCTACGAGCAGTACTTC	CASSGGLAGDLPYEQYF
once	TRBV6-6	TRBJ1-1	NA	TGTGCCAGTTACAGGAACACTGAAGCTTTCTTT	CASYRNTEAFF
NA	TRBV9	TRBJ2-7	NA	TGTGCCAGCAGCGTAGTTAGCTGGCAGTACTTC	CASSVVSWQYF
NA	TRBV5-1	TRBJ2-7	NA	TGCGCCAGCAGCTTTTCAGGGTTCTGGGAGCAGTACTTC	CASSFSGFWEQYF
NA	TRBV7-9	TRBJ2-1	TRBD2	TGTGCCAGCAGCCTTGGACTAGCGGGAGTCGTTGAGCAGTTCTTC	CASSLGLAGVVEQFF
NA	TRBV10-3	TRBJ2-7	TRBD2	TGTGCCATCAGTGAGGGGACTAGCGGGAGATCGAAGCAGTACTTC	CAISEGTSGRSKQYF
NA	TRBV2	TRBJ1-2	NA	TGTGCCAGCCGCGGGAGACCTAACTATGGCTACACCTTC	CASRGRPNYGYTF
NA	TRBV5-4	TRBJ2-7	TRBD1	TGTGCCAGCAGCCCGGGACAGGGGCTTTCCTACGAGCAGTACTTC	CASSPGQGLSYEQYF
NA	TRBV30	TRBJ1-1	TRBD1	TGTGCCTGGAGTGGGGACAGGGGGATTAACACTGAAGCTTTCTTT	CAWSGDRGINTEAFF
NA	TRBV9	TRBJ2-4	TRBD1	TGTGCCAGCAGCGGTTACCGGGACAGGGAAGACATTCAGTACTTC	CASSGYRDREDIQYF
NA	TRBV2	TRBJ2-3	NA	TGTGCCAGCAGTGGCTTCAGAACTAGTCGAGACACAGATACGCAGTATTTT	CASSGFRTSRDTDTQYF
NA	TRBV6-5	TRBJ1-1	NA	TGTGCCAGCAGTTACTCGTTAGGAGCCGACACTGAAGCTTTCTTT	CASSYSLGADTEAFF
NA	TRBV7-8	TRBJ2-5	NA	TGTGCCAGCAGCTTTAGAAGCCCCGAGACCCAGTACTTC	CASSFRSPETQYF
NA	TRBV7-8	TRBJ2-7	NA	TGTGCCAGCAGCTTAGATCCGTCCTACGAGCAGTACTTC	CASSLDPSYEQYF
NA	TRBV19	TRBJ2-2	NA	TGTGCCAGTGGAGGGAACACCGGGGAGCTGTTTTTT	CASGGNTGELFF
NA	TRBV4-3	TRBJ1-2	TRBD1	TGCGCCAGCAGCCCCCAAGGGGCGGGACAGGGACCCGATCACTATGGCTACACCTTC	CASSPQGAGQGPDHYGYTF
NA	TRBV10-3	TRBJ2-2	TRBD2	TGTGCCATCAGTGCGGGGACTAGCGGGACTCGACCGACCGGGGAGCTGTTTTTT	CAISAGTSGTRPTGELFF
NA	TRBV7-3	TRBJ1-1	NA	TGTGCCAGCAGCATAAACAGCAACACTGAAGCTTTCTTT	CASSINSNTEAFF
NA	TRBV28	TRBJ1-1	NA	TGTGCCAGCAGTGTGTTCGGAGCGGAAGCTTTCTTT	CASSVFGAEAFF
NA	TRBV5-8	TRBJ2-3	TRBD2	TGTGCCAGCAGCTTACGGGAGGGCAGCGCAGATACGCAGTATTTT	CASSLREGSADTQYF
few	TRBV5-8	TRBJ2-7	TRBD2	TGTGCCAGCAGCCCTACTAGCGGGCCCTACGAGCAGTACTTC	CASSPTSGPYEQYF
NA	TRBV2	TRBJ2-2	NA	TGTGCCAGCAGTGAAGTTCACAGGGCAGACGCCGGGGAGCTGTTTTTT	CASSEVHRADAGELFF
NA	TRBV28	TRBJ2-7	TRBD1	TGTGCCAGCAGTTATGGACAGGGGTCGGACTACGAGCAGTACTTC	CASSYGQGSDYEQYF
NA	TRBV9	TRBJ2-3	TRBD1	TGTGCCAGCAGCGGGACAGGGAACACAGATACGCAGTATTTT	CASSGTGNTDTQYF
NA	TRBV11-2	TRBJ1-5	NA	TGTGCCAGCAGCTTAGATTTCGATCAGCCCCAGCATTTT	CASSLDFDQPQHF
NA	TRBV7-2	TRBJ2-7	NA	TGTGCCAGCAGCCGTGAGGAGGGGGCCCCACCGCCCGAGCAGTACTTC	CASSREEGAPPPEQYF
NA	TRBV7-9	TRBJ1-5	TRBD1	TGTGCCAGCAGCTTTCAGGGGGGTCAGCCCCAGCATTTT	CASSFQGGQPQHF
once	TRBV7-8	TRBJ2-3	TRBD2	TGTGCCAGCAGCCCAGTCATCGGGAGGGATAGAGATACGCAGTATTTT	CASSPVIGRDRDTQYF
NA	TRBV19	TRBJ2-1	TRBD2	TGTGCCAGTAGAGGGGGACTAGCGGGGGGCTACAATGAGCAGTTCTTC	CASRGGLAGGYNEQFF
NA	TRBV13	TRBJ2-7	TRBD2	TGTGCCAGCAGCTTAGGCAGAACTAGCGGGACAAACGAGCAGTACTTC	CASSLGRTSGTNEQYF
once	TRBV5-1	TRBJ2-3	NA	TGCGCCAGCAGCTACTCCATTGGCACAGATACGCAGTATTTT	CASSYSIGTDTQYF
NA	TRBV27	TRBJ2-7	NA	TGTGCCAGCAGTTCGTCTAGTCAGGAGCAGTACTTC	CASSSSSQEQYF
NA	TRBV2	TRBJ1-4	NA	TGTGCCAGCAGTCCACCTACCACCGCAACTAATGAAAAACTGTTTTTT	CASSPPTTATNEKLFF
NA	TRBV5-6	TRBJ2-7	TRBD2	TGTGCCAGCAGCTTGGGTAGCGGGAGCTACGAGCAGTACTTC	CASSLGSGSYEQYF
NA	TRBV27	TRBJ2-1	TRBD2	TGTGCCAGCTCCTCCCTCGCAGCGGGAAGTGGTTACAATGAGCAGTTCTTC	CASSSLAAGSGYNEQFF
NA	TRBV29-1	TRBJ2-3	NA	TGCAGCGTTGACAGTAGCACAGATACGCAGTATTTT	CSVDSSTDTQYF
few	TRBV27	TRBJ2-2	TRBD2	TGTGCCAGCAGTTTGCAACTACTAGCGGGAGGACTCCGGACCGGGGAGCTGTTTTTT	CASSLQLLAGGLRTGELFF
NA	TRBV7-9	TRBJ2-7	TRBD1	TGTGCCAGCAGCCAGGGGACAGCGGCCTACGAGCAGTACTTC	CASSQGTAAYEQYF
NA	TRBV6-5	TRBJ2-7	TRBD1	TGTGCCAGCAGTCCCGACAGGGGGCTATACGAGCAGTACTTC	CASSPDRGLYEQYF
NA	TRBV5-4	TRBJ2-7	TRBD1	TGTGCCAGCAGACCCGGACAGGGGCTCTACGAGCAGTACTTC	CASRPGQGLYEQYF
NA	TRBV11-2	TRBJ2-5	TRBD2	TGTGCCAGCAGCTTAGATTGGAGACTAGCGGGCCAAGAGACCCAGTACTTC	CASSLDWRLAGQETQYF
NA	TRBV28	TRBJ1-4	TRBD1	TGTGCCAGCAGTATGGGACAGGGCTGGGAAAAACTGTTTTTT	CASSMGQGWEKLFF
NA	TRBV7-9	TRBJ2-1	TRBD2	TGTGCCAGCAGCCTTAGCGGGATCAATGAGCAGTTCTTC	CASSLSGINEQFF
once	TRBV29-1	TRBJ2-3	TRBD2	TGCAGCGTCGGGACTAGCGGGATGACAGATACGCAGTATTTT	CSVGTSGMTDTQYF
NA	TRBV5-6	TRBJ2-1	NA	TGTGCCAGCAGCGCCGTGAAGAGCGCATCCTACAATGAGCAGTTCTTC	CASSAVKSASYNEQFF
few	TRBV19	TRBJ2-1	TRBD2	TGTGCCAGTAGTATAGTCTCTTTCGGGGGGGCCTACAATGAGCAGTTCTTC	CASSIVSFGGAYNEQFF